The next 19 T cell receptor beta chains were all read from a single sample in a study of blood T cell repertoires in COVID-19. The protocol was immunoSEQ multiplex PCR, while the TCRdb copy is restricted to in-frame clones and leaves out a portion. Altogether 45,000 to 65,000 clones are present, 90% to 95% being singletons, with the ten largest covering 3.9%. Sample: peripheral blood. These receptors were taken from a man aged 50-60 years with acute or convalescent COVID-19.

The chain recombines TRBV5-6 with TRBJ2-3; no reliable D call. The germline CDR1 and CDR2 sequences are SGHDT and YYEEEE. The CDR3 runs to 15 residues. Trimming cost V 0 bases and J 5 bases, with 13 bases left between them. The CDR3 coding sequence is TGTGCCAGCAGCTTGGCTCCTACCAGGCGAGATACGCAGTATTTT. The encoded protein is CASSLAPTRRDTQYF.

The count of this clone is one. The V call is TRBV6-6, the J call TRBJ2-6, with 13 bases fitting TRBD2. The junction had 8 bases not matched to a gene; V was cut back by 5 bases and J by 4 bases. Germline CDR1 MNHNY, CDR2 SVGAGI (reference sequence). The CDR3 spans 18 residues. The CDR3 sequence: CASSPLAGGPIGANVLTF. CDR3 in DNA: TGTGCCAGCAGTCCACTAGCGGGAGGGCCTATCGGGGCCAACGTCCTGACTTTC.

The J gene is TRBJ2-7, the V gene TRBV27, with 7 bases matching TRBD1. Germline loops: CDR1 MNHEY, CDR2 SMNVEV (reference sequence). The CDR3 runs 12 residues. V was clipped by 4 bases and J by 7 bases; unmatched bases: 4. In nucleotides, the CDR3 is TGTGCCAGCAGTTCTCGGACAGGAGAGCAGTACTTC. Translating gives CASSSRTGEQYF.

This chain links TRBV5-1 with TRBJ2-3; D is uncertain. Germline V gene sequence: CDR1 SGHRS, CDR2 YFSETQ. CDR3 length: 14 amino acids. V lost 1 base, J lost 1 base, and 7 bases lay in between. DNA for the CDR3: TGCGCCAGCAGCTTGCAATCGGGCACAGATACGCAGTATTTT. This encodes CASSLQSGTDTQYF.

The chain employs TRBV4-2 and TRBJ1-4; TRBD1 might be the D (5 bases). Germline V gene sequence: CDR1 LGHNA, CDR2 YNFKEQ. The CDR3 extends over 14 amino acids. V was trimmed by 0 bases and J by 6 bases, leaving 8 bases between them. In DNA form, the CDR3 reads TGTGCCAGCAGCCAAGACAGGGCCGATGAAAAACTGTTTTTT. Protein: CASSQDRADEKLFF.

There are a few counts of this clone. The chain links TRBV18 to TRBJ2-2; 14 bases fit TRBD2. From germline, CDR1 is KGHSH and CDR2 LQKENI. Germline trimming cut 1 base from V and 5 bases from J; bases unmatched to any gene: 3. The CDR3 has 17 residues. As DNA, the CDR3 is TGTGCCAGCTCACCACGGGGACTAGCGGGAGTAACCGGGGAGCTGTTTTTT. Its protein product is CASSPRGLAGVTGELFF.

The chain recombines TRBV29-1 with TRBJ2-1; 8 bases fit TRBD2. V lost 6 bases, J lost 10 bases, and 11 bases stayed unmatched. The CDR3 is made up of 13 amino acids. Germline CDR1 is SQVTM and CDR2 is ANQGSEA. CDR3 sequence: CSVEPSGRKEQFF. CDR3 sequence (DNA): TGCAGCGTCGAACCCAGCGGGAGAAAGGAGCAGTTCTTC.

The gene calls are TRBV5-1 and TRBJ2-1; 10 bases fit TRBD2. With V trimmed by 7 bases and J by 5 bases, 6 bases remained unmatched. Germline CDR1 and CDR2: SGHRS and YFSETQ. This CDR3 has 14 amino acids. As DNA, the CDR3 is TGCGCCAGCTCTAGCGGGAGCGAAAACAATGAGCAGTTCTTC. It specifies CASSSGSENNEQFF. The full variable domain, completed using reference TRBV5-1 and TRBJ2-1, is KAGVTQTPRYLIKTRGQQVTLSCSPISGHRSVSWYQQTPGQGLQFLFEYFSETQRNKGNFPGRFSGRQFSNSRSEMNVSTLELGDSALYLCASSSGSENNEQFFGPGTRLTVL.

V is TRBV30 and J is TRBJ1-1; 7 positions agree with TRBD1. This CDR3 region has 13 residues. The trim removed 4 bases at V and 1 base at J, leaving 3 bases unmatched. CDR1 is GTSNPN, CDR2 SVGIG, per germline (reference sequence). CDR3 nucleotide sequence: TGTGCCTGGAAGACAGGGACGAACACTGAAGCTTTCTTT. Amino acid sequence: CAWKTGTNTEAFF.

V and J are TRBV19 and TRBJ2-7; 11 bases line up with TRBD2. This CDR3 has 15 amino acids. CDR1 and CDR2 (germline): LNHDA, SQIVND (reference sequence). V gave up 6 bases and J gave up 5 bases; unmatched junction bases: 9. The CDR3 DNA follows: TGTGCCAGTAGAGAACTAGCGGGAGTGGGCCACGAGCAGTACTTC. This encodes CASRELAGVGHEQYF.

This chain joins TRBV3-1 (or the pseudogene TRBV3-2) and TRBJ2-7; 10 nucleotides agree with TRBD2. CDR1 and CDR2 (germline): LGHDT, YNNKEL (reference sequence). The V and J ends lost 5 bases and 9 bases, in that order; junction bases with no gene match: 16. The CDR3 is 16 amino acids. CDR3 nucleotide sequence: TGTGCCAGCAGCACCTTAGCGGGAGGCACCCTACGAGGGCAGTACTTC. Amino acid sequence: CASSTLAGGTLRGQYF.

The V call is TRBV29-1, the J call TRBJ2-3; a weak D match, TRBD2 (7 bases). The ends were cut back, 4 bases at V and 0 bases at J, with 11 bases in the middle. The germline CDR1 and CDR2 sequences are SQVTM and ANQGSEA. CDR3 length: 14 amino acids. This CDR3 is CSVVGGLSTDTQYF. The CDR3 nucleotides are TGCAGCGTTGTCGGGGGGCTGAGCACAGATACGCAGTATTTT.

This chain connects TRBV30 to TRBJ2-1, with 9 bases fitting TRBD2. The CDR3 runs to 20 residues. V lost 2 bases, J lost 0 bases, and 17 bases stayed unmatched. Germline CDR1 and CDR2: GTSNPN and SVGIG (reference sequence). CDR3 DNA: TGTGCCTGGAGTCCCCTCGAGTGGGCGGGAGGGTCCAGCTCCTACAATGAGCAGTTCTTC. This gives the protein CAWSPLEWAGGSSSYNEQFF.

The V call is TRBV7-9, the J call TRBJ2-7; a weak D match, TRBD1 (6 bases). In germline, CDR1 is SEHNR, CDR2 FQNEAQ (reference sequence). The CDR3 runs to 12 residues. V was trimmed by 5 bases and J by 6 bases, leaving 11 bases between them. CDR3 sequence (DNA): TGTGCCAGCAGCCTCACAGGGCTCGAGCAGTACTTC. Its protein is CASSLTGLEQYF.

The chain has TRBV11-2 and TRBJ1-5; tentative D call: TRBD1 (5 bases). CDR3 length: 13 residues. CDR1 is SGHAT, CDR2 FQNNGV, per germline. The V end lost 5 bases, the J end lost 3 bases, and 8 bases lay between the germline ends. CDR3 DNA: TGTGCCAGCAGCAGGGGTTTCAATCAGCCCCAGCATTTT. This codes for CASSRGFNQPQHF.

This rearrangement joins TRBV29-1 to TRBJ2-1; no firm D call. The CDR3 runs 15 residues. CDR1 SQVTM and CDR2 ANQGSEA come from the germline V gene. V lost 8 bases and J 0 bases, leaving 17 bases between the germline ends. CDR3 protein: CSPAGGSSSYNEQFF. CDR3 DNA sequence: TGCAGCCCCGCAGGTGGGTCAAGCTCCTACAATGAGCAGTTCTTC.

V is TRBV11-2 and J is TRBJ2-7, with 8 bases that match TRBD1. This CDR3 comprises 17 residues. The V segment lost 7 bases and the J segment 4 bases; nucleotides outside the gene matches: 18. Germline V gene data show CDR1 as SGHAT and CDR2 as FQNNGV. The CDR3 here is CASNPPAVRTGIYEQYF. CDR3 sequence (DNA): TGTGCCAGCAACCCACCCGCGGTCAGGACAGGGATTTACGAGCAGTACTTC.

This chain connects TRBV12-3 or TRBV12-4 to TRBJ1-1, with D possibly TRBD1 on 5 matching bases. The CDR3 length is 13 residues. V was pared by 6 bases and J by 4 bases, with 12 bases between. The CDR3 DNA reads as TGTGCCAGCAGCCTAACGGGGGTCACTGAAGCTTTCTTT. Translating it yields CASSLTGVTEAFF.

J is TRBJ2-7 and V is TRBV11-2, with 13 bases lining up with TRBD2. The V gene's germline CDR1 is SGHAT and CDR2 FQNNGV. After removal of 1 base from V and 3 bases from J, the junction contained 3 bases not matched to a gene. The CDR3 has 16 residues. CDR3 residues: CASSLGRTSGSYEQYF. The CDR3 nucleotides read TGTGCCAGCAGCTTAGGTCGGACTAGCGGGAGCTACGAGCAGTACTTC.